The 3 T cell receptor beta chains below all came from one sample that was sequenced in a study of blood T cell repertoires in COVID-19. Data came from immunoSEQ multiplex PCR; TCRdb stores just in-frame clones and leaves some out. The sample shows about 400,000 clones, more than 75% of them seen only once. Sequences were obtained from peripheral blood. All receptors derive from a human donor in a cohort sampled during active COVID-19.

The chain uses TRBV4-1 and TRBJ2-3; tentatively, D is TRBD2 (5 bases). The CDR3 contains 15 residues. V lost 11 bases to trimming and J lost 3 bases, with 21 bases between them. The germline gives CDR1 MGHRA, CDR2 YSYEKL. CDR3: CARSRGLVRTDTQYF. CDR3 nucleotide sequence: TGCGCCCGGTCCCGTGGACTCGTGCGGACAGATACGCAGTATTTT.

This chain connects TRBV30 to TRBJ2-1; TRBD2 might be the D (6 bases). The CDR3 sequence is 12 residues long. Between the trimmed V and J ends, which lost 5 bases and 7 bases, there was a span of 12 bases. Germline V CDR1 and CDR2: GTSNPN, SVGIG (reference sequence). The CDR3 here is CAWGLGGNEQFF. The CDR3 bases are TGTGCCTGGGGGTTGGGAGGAAATGAGCAGTTCTTC.

This clone was seen a single time. The gene calls are TRBV4-1 and TRBJ2-7, with 8 positions matching TRBD1. The CDR3 length is 15 residues. The germline CDR1 and CDR2 sequences are MGHRA and YSYEKL. Germline trimming cut 3 bases from V and 2 bases from J; bases unmatched to any gene: 6. In nucleotides, the CDR3 is TGCGCCAGCAGCCACCCCCCGACAGGGGCCTACGAGCAGTACTTC. Protein: CASSHPPTGAYEQYF.